In this sample, the clone carrying this TCR beta chain turned up a few times. Its target is not known. The sample is drawn from a study of cytomegalovirus exposure and HLA in healthy donors. Sequenced by immunoSEQ multiplex PCR; TCRdb stores in-frame clones only, minus some. The table includes more than 200,000 clones, roughly 90% detected once. Whole-study results and caveats: The TCR clusters that emerged in the first cohort tended, a later analysis found, to co-occur in the approximately 120 validation repertoires. A list of 150 to 200 TCR beta chains associated with cytomegalovirus was given. While the bulk of TCR sequences proved rare, some public TCRs turned up in many donors.

Trimming stripped 7 bases from V and 7 bases from J, with 17 bases between. CDR1 is MNHEY, CDR2 SMNVEV, per germline (reference sequence). This CDR3 spans 14 amino acids. Input material: PBMCs. The clonotype originates from a young man in good health and CMV-seropositive. The rearrangement links TRBV27 to TRBJ2-1; D uncertain. The CDR3 reads CASTSLGQFNEQFF. Here the CDR3 DNA reads TGTGCCAGCACCTCCCTTGGGCAGTTTAATGAGCAGTTCTTC.